Described below is a single TCR beta chain sequence and its context. The sample originates from a study of blood T cell repertoires in COVID-19. About the study: Sites in the United States, Italy and Spain provided acute and convalescent COVID-19 samples.

Trimming cost V 4 bases and J 0 bases, with 9 bases left between them. The CDR3 runs 15 residues. Looked up from germline, CDR1 is MNHEY and CDR2 is SVGAGI. Clones were read by immunoSEQ multiplex PCR, and TCRdb kept only the in-frame ones, dropping some. The sample includes about 120,000 clones, 60% to 85% seen only once; the top ten take 2.3%. Sequenced material: peripheral blood. The receptor was derived from a man aged 65 to 79 with acute or convalescent COVID-19. The genes are TRBV6-5 and TRBJ1-4; unclear D gene. CDR3 nucleotide sequence: TGTGCCAGCAGTTCGACGGGTACAACTAATGAAAAACTGTTTTTT. Amino acid sequence: CASSSTGTTNEKLFF.